This T cell receptor (beta chain) appears in the sequencing data of a study of shared clonotypes between healthy human individuals. General study results and limits: Exclusively blood specimens were collected; tissue repertoires likely differ.

Germline V lookup: CDR1 MNHNS, CDR2 SASEGT. V was cut by 4 bases and J by 0 bases, with 7 bases left in between. There are 15 residues in the CDR3. Profiled with immunoSEQ multiplex PCR; TCRdb holds only in-frame clones, not every one. The sample holds about 480,000 clones; approximately 79% are singletons and the top ten take around 13%. A remark on this clone: What it binds is not known.

Sequencing was performed on PBMCs. The chain recombines TRBV6-1 with TRBJ2-6; D ambiguous. The clonotype comes from a woman in her 40s in good health. Some clones in this sample may be carry-over from other donors' samples. CDR3 loop: CASSGRYSGANVLTF. Written as DNA, the CDR3 is TGTGCCAGCAGTGGCAGGTACTCTGGGGCCAACGTCCTGACTTTC.